These T cell receptor beta chains were read from a single sample in a study of technical replicates of blood from four donors. The data were produced by immunoSEQ multiplex PCR, yet TCRdb's version contains in-frame clones alone and is incomplete. This sample has 64,000 or so clones; around 85% occur once, and the top ten carry approximately 5.1%. Specimen: PBMCs. These receptors all stem from a human donor in good health. Some clones in this sample may be carry-over from other donors' samples. The CDR3 runs from the conserved cysteine through the conserved F or W. Each record gives: J gene, D gene, V gene, clone size, CDR3 DNA, CDR3 protein. The D gene is left open where the match is weak. Clone size is given for some rows only: seen once, a few or many times, or a class if the clone is expanded.

TRBJ1-6 TRBD1 TRBV25-1 NA TGTGCCAGCAGACCGACAGGGATGGGTTCACCCCTCCACTTT CASRPTGMGSPLHF
TRBJ2-7 TRBD1 TRBV4-1 NA TGCGCCAGCAGCCAACCACGGGGACAGGGATTGAGGGAGCAGTACTTC CASSQPRGQGLREQYF
TRBJ2-7 TRBD1 TRBV6-5 NA TGTGCCAGCAAGGGACAGAACTACGAGCAGTACTTC CASKGQNYEQYF
TRBJ1-6 NA TRBV7-2 NA TGTGCCAGCAGCTTACGTAGTAAAGATCCTGCTTCACCCCTCCACTTT CASSLRSKDPASPLHF
TRBJ2-2 TRBD2 TRBV7-2 few TGTGCCAGCAGCTTACATAGGCTAGCGGGAACCGGGGAGCTGTTTTTT CASSLHRLAGTGELFF
TRBJ1-2 NA TRBV25-1 NA TGTGCCAGCAGTGAACCGGGGAACTCCTATGGCTACACCTTC CASSEPGNSYGYTF
TRBJ1-1 NA TRBV7-9 NA TGTGCCAGCAGCGCGTCCGGTCTGATGAACACTGAAGCTTTCTTT CASSASGLMNTEAFF
TRBJ2-7 NA TRBV7-2 once TGTGCCAGCAGCCTAACGGTCGAGCAGTACTTC CASSLTVEQYF
TRBJ1-2 NA TRBV6-5 NA TGTGCCAGCAGTCCTCGGGGAGGAGTTGGCTACACCTTC CASSPRGGVGYTF
TRBJ2-1 NA TRBV15 NA TGTGCCACCAGCAGAGTCCGGCAGGGGAACAATGAGCAGTTCTTC CATSRVRQGNNEQFF
TRBJ1-2 TRBD1 TRBV4-3 NA TGCGCCAGCAGCCGAGACAGGGCCAACTATGGCTACACCTTC CASSRDRANYGYTF
TRBJ2-7 NA TRBV11-1 once TGTGCCAGCAGGGCTAGCTCTCTTACCTACGAGCAGTACTTC CASRASSLTYEQYF
TRBJ2-2 NA TRBV9 NA TGTGCCAGCAGCTACAGGGACACCGGGGAGCTGTTTTTT CASSYRDTGELFF